One sample yielded the 2 T cell receptor beta chains listed below, sequenced in a study of CD8 T cells in Susac syndrome. A quantity of about 0.5 to 1 ug RNA underwent reverse transcription using random hexamers. TCRdb re-analysed the immunoSEQ multiplex PCR reads in MiXCR, keeping a single row per CDR3 protein. The sample includes about 83,000 distinct CDR3 sequences, roughly 95% of them seen just once. Sequenced material: CD8+ T cells from PBMCs. These TCRs come from a human donor with Susac syndrome.

The rearrangement links TRBV9 to TRBJ2-5, with D perhaps assigned TRBD1 or TRBD2 (7 bases each). The germline gives CDR1 SGDLS, CDR2 YYNGEE. This CDR3 is built from 17 residues. Trimming took off 3 bases at V and 2 bases at J, with 20 bases between the two ends. The CDR3 nucleotides are TGTGCCAGCAGCGCCCCCAGGGGAGGGGGCGCGCAAGAGACCCAGTACTTC. Its translation is CASSAPRGGGAQETQYF.

The chain is built from TRBV14 and TRBJ2-1; TRBD1 is a possible D gene (6 bases). The V gene lost 0 bases and the J gene lost 3 bases, with 12 bases spanning the gap. Germline V gene data show CDR1 as SGHDN and CDR2 as FVKESK. The CDR3 has 16 amino acids. DNA for the CDR3: TGTGCCAGCAGCCAAGAGCTAGGACAGATCTACAATGAGCAGTTCTTC. This translates into CASSQELGQIYNEQFF.